These 23 T cell receptor beta chains originate from one sample sequenced in a study of shared clonotypes between healthy human individuals. Clones were sequenced by immunoSEQ multiplex PCR, and TCRdb holds only the in-frame ones, with some missing. The sample has millions of clones; around 90% are singletons. The sequencing sample was made of naive CD4+ T cells sorted from blood. Stated subset: CD45RA+ positively selected. The receptors stem from a man between 18 and 35 years old in good health.

V usage is TRBV11-3 and J usage is TRBJ2-3; no definite D call. Germline CDR1 is SGHNT and CDR2 is YENEEA. Trimming took off 2 bases at V and 0 bases at J, with 12 bases between the two ends. The CDR3 is 16 residues long. The DNA of the CDR3 is TGTGCCAGCAGCTTAAATCTAGGTGCTAGCACAGATACGCAGTATTTT. Translation gives CASSLNLGASTDTQYF.

The genes are TRBV28 and TRBJ1-2; a weak D match, TRBD1 (5 bases). The CDR3 is 14 residues long. Trimming took 10 bases from V and 8 from J, leaving 23 bases between them. In germline, CDR1 is MDHEN, CDR2 SYDVKM. The chain's CDR3 is CATCPLQGFYGYTF. DNA of the CDR3: TGTGCCACCTGCCCCCTTCAGGGATTCTACGGCTACACCTTC.

V usage is TRBV28 and J usage is TRBJ1-2; D is undetermined. Germline V gene sequence: CDR1 MDHEN, CDR2 SYDVKM. The CDR3 is 14 residues long. Trimming pared 5 bases from V and 5 bases from J, leaving 15 bases between. The CDR3 sequence: CASSRPRERYGYTF. The CDR3 coding sequence is TGTGCCAGCAGTCGGCCGAGGGAAAGATATGGCTACACCTTC.

For this clone: The sample holds other DNA sequences that translate to the same CDR3. The chain couples TRBV5-1 to TRBJ1-5; D unclear. This CDR3 spans 14 amino acids. The germline V gene has CDR1 SGHRS and CDR2 YFSETQ. V was pared by 0 bases and J by 7 bases, with 11 bases between. DNA for the CDR3: TGCGCCAGCAGCTTGGAAGGGTCGGGGCAGCCCCAGCATTTT. Protein sequence: CASSLEGSGQPQHF.

In this sample, this clone turned up once. This sequence joins TRBV7-2 and TRBJ2-4; possibly TRBD1 or TRBD2 for D (5 bases each). The germline CDR1 and CDR2 sequences are SGHTA and FQGNSA. V shed 8 bases and J shed 9 bases, with 17 bases lying between them. This CDR3 has 13 amino acids. For the CDR3, the DNA is TGTGCCAGCCGGCAGGACACGGGGACCATTCAGTACTTC. Protein sequence: CASRQDTGTIQYF.

For this clone: This sample also contains other DNA sequences that code for the same CDR3. The genes are TRBV7-9 and TRBJ2-5; D is ambiguous. The V end was cut by 1 base, the J end by 4 bases, with 1 base between. This CDR3 contains 11 residues. CDR1 SEHNR and CDR2 FQNEAQ come from the germline V gene (reference sequence). The CDR3 DNA reads TGTGCCAGCAGCTTAGTAGAGACCCAGTACTTC. Translating it yields CASSLVETQYF.

This chain links TRBV30 with TRBJ1-2; the match to TRBD1 covers 8 bases. The CDR3 is made up of 17 amino acids. Germline CDR1 is GTSNPN and CDR2 is SVGIG (reference sequence). The J segment lost 3 bases and the V segment lost 3 bases, leaving 15 bases of the junction unmatched. CDR3: CAWSKGADRDHYYGYTF. DNA for the CDR3: TGTGCCTGGAGCAAAGGCGCGGACAGGGATCATTACTATGGCTACACCTTC.

The genes are TRBV2 and TRBJ1-1; D not certain. V lost 3 bases and J 0 bases, leaving 14 bases between the germline ends. Germline-derived CDR1 and CDR2 are SNHLY and FYNNEI. This CDR3 is 16 amino acids long. The CDR3 region is CASSDRALGVNTEAFF. In nucleotides, the CDR3 is TGTGCCAGCAGTGACCGGGCCTTAGGCGTGAACACTGAAGCTTTCTTT.

The chain links TRBV6-5 to TRBJ2-5, with a tentative D call TRBD2 (5 bases). The end of the DNA is better explained by TRBJ2-7, so the J call may be wrong. Germline V gene sequence: CDR1 MNHEY, CDR2 SVGAGI. The CDR3 sequence is 14 residues long. This chain's CDR3 is CASSPWHEGYEQYF. In DNA form, the CDR3 reads TGTGCCAGCAGTCCGTGGCATGAGGGCTACGAGCAGTACTTC.

The chain has TRBV10-3 and TRBJ2-1; D is unresolved. The germline V gene has CDR1 ENHRY and CDR2 SYGVKD. Trimming cost V 11 bases and J 6 bases, with 20 bases left between them. The CDR3 runs to 14 residues. CDR3 in DNA: TGTGCCGTGCTGGGCCTGGCAAAGGTCAATGAGCAGTTCTTC. As protein: CAVLGLAKVNEQFF.

The rearrangement uses TRBV6-5 and TRBJ1-4, with D perhaps TRBD1 (6 bases). In germline, CDR1 is MNHEY, CDR2 SVGAGI. The CDR3 loop spans 15 amino acids. Trimming took 6 bases from V and 2 from J, leaving 13 bases between them. The DNA for the CDR3 is TGTGCCAGCAGCTCACTACAGGGCACTAATGAAAAACTGTTTTTT. It specifies CASSSLQGTNEKLFF.

The V and J genes are TRBV6-4 and TRBJ1-1; tentative D call: TRBD1 (5 bases). Germline V lookup: CDR1 MRHNA, CDR2 SNTAGT. Trimming stripped 6 bases from V and 1 base from J, with 9 bases between. The CDR3 spans 13 residues. The DNA of the CDR3 is TGTGCCAGCAGATTGGGGGAGAACACTGAAGCTTTCTTT. Protein product: CASRLGENTEAFF.

The sample holds one count of this clone. The rearrangement uses TRBV5-1 and TRBJ2-7; D uncertain. The CDR3 runs 13 residues. Germline values: CDR1 SGHRS, CDR2 YFSETQ. The V and J ends lost 3 bases and 7 bases respectively, with 14 bases between them. The chain's CDR3 is CASSSAVLGEQYF. As DNA, the CDR3 is TGCGCCAGCAGCTCCGCCGTACTGGGGGAGCAGTACTTC.

As to this clone: Distinct nucleotide sequences in the sample also encode this CDR3. V usage is TRBV19 and J usage is TRBJ1-5, with TRBD1 identical over 8 bases. The CDR3 length is 16 residues. CDR1 and CDR2 from the germline V gene are LNHDA and SQIVND (reference sequence). After removal of 5 bases from V and 2 bases from J, the junction contained 8 bases not matched to a gene. This chain's CDR3 is CASSSPGQGRNQPQHF. The CDR3, as DNA: TGTGCCAGTAGTTCCCCCGGACAGGGCCGCAATCAGCCCCAGCATTTT.

Turning to this clone: This same CDR3 is encoded by further DNA sequences in the sample. This rearrangement joins TRBV18 to TRBJ2-3, with D possibly being TRBD1 or TRBD2 (5 bases each). The germline CDR1 and CDR2 sequences are KGHSH and LQKENI. CDR3 length: 14 amino acids. The V end lost 6 bases, the J end lost 4 bases, and 14 bases lay between the germline ends. CDR3 sequence: CASSRSGRADTQYF. CDR3 in DNA: TGTGCCAGCTCTCGATCGGGGCGGGCAGATACGCAGTATTTT.

The gene calls are TRBV7-9 and TRBJ2-5; D perhaps matches TRBD2 (6 bases). Germline CDR1 reads SEHNR; CDR2 reads FQNEAQ (reference sequence). The V and J ends lost 2 bases and 7 bases respectively, with 11 bases between them. This CDR3 comprises 13 residues. Here the CDR3 DNA reads TGTGCCAGCAGCTTACCGGGAGAGGGGACCCAGTACTTC. As protein: CASSLPGEGTQYF.

In the case of this clone: Other DNA sequences in the sample encode the same CDR3. The chain employs TRBV30 and TRBJ1-6, with 11 bases lining up with TRBD1. The trim removed 5 bases at V and 7 bases at J, leaving 1 base unmatched. Germline V gene lookup returns CDR1 GTSNPN and CDR2 SVGIG (reference sequence). The CDR3 has 13 amino acids. The DNA for the CDR3 is TGTGCCTGGGGGACAGGGGGAAATTCACCCCTCCACTTT. Translating gives CAWGTGGNSPLHF.

The rearrangement uses TRBV6-5 and TRBJ2-5, with TRBD2 matching over 8 bases. The CDR3 consists of 15 residues. The V and J ends lost 2 bases and 5 bases, in that order; junction bases with no gene match: 7. In germline, CDR1 is MNHEY, CDR2 SVGAGI. CDR3 DNA: TGTGCCAGCAGTTACCCACGGGGGGGGCCCGAGACCCAGTACTTC. Amino acids: CASSYPRGGPETQYF.

V usage is TRBV13 and J usage is TRBJ2-7; TRBD1 agrees at 9 bases. There are 15 residues in the CDR3. The germline V gene encodes CDR1 PRHDT and CDR2 FYEKMQ (reference sequence). With V trimmed by 3 bases and J by 2 bases, 5 bases remained unmatched. The CDR3 coding sequence is TGTGCCAGCAGCTTGGCGGACAGGGGCACCTACGAGCAGTACTTC. Protein product: CASSLADRGTYEQYF.

The chain combines TRBV7-9 with TRBJ1-6; D ambiguous. V was shortened by 3 bases and J by 0 bases, with 15 bases between the two germline ends. Germline V gives CDR1 SEHNR, CDR2 FQNEAQ (reference sequence). The CDR3 spans 18 residues. CDR3: CASSFVPQRGSYNSPLHF. As DNA, the CDR3 is TGTGCCAGCAGCTTCGTCCCCCAAAGAGGCTCCTATAATTCACCCCTCCACTTT.

The rearrangement uses TRBV29-1 and TRBJ2-5; tentative D call: TRBD2 (5 bases). The CDR3 is 12 amino acids. CDR1 is SQVTM, CDR2 ANQGSEA, per germline. Trimming took off 5 bases at V and 0 bases at J, with 7 bases between the two ends. CDR3 loop: CSVRGHQETQYF. The CDR3 coding sequence is TGCAGCGTTCGCGGGCACCAAGAGACCCAGTACTTC. Full variable domain (remainder filled in from reference TRBV29-1 and TRBJ2-5): SAVISQKPSRDICQRGTSLTIQCQVDSQVTMMFWYRQQPGQSLTLIATANQGSEATYESGFVIDKFPISRPNLTFSTLTVSNMSPEDSSIYLCSVRGHQETQYFGPGTRLLVL.

This rearrangement joins TRBV5-6 to TRBJ1-5; maybe TRBD1 (5 bases). Per the germline V gene, CDR1 is SGHDT and CDR2 is YYEEEE. The CDR3 loop spans 14 amino acids. The ends were cut back, 0 bases at V and 11 bases at J, with 15 bases in the middle. The CDR3 DNA sequence: TGTGCCAGCAGCTTGGCGGGGGACCCGGGGGCCCAGCATTTT. Translated, it gives CASSLAGDPGAQHF.

V gene TRBV19 combines with J gene TRBJ1-2; D gene uncertain. This CDR3 has 15 residues. V was cut by 4 bases and J by 5 bases, with 17 bases left in between. CDR1 and CDR2 from the germline V gene are LNHDA and SQIVND (reference sequence). This CDR3 is CASSTEFDGRYGYTF. CDR3 nucleotides: TGTGCCAGTAGTACAGAGTTTGACGGTCGGTATGGCTACACCTTC. The entire variable domain, with the rest obtained from reference TRBV19 and TRBJ1-2, is as follows: DGGITQSPKYLFRKEGQNVTLSCEQNLNHDAMYWYRQDPGQGLRLIYYSQIVNDFQKGDIAEGYSVSREKKESFPLTVTSAQKNPTAFYLCASSTEFDGRYGYTFGSGTRLTVV.